This TCR beta chain stems from a study of CD8+CD57+ T cells in acquired aplastic anemia. Study-wide findings and caveats: Sharing between patients and controls was observed for twenty-nine CD8+ CDR3 sequences. Patients and healthy controls showed no significant CD8+ Simpson's diversity difference.

As for this clonotype: Its specificity is unknown. The junction and the germline gene differ at one end; a read error may be behind it.

Genomic DNA provided the template from which TCR beta VDJ and CDR3 profiles were obtained. TCRdb re-called the reads through MiXCR, storing one row per CDR3 protein. The sample has roughly 170,000 distinct CDR3 sequences, approximately 48% seen once. Patients who underwent sequencing had shown CD8+CD57+ cell expansion by flow cytometry. The TCR sequence derives from a human donor with aplastic anemia. What was sequenced was sorted CD4+, CD8+, or CD8+CD57+ T cells (not recorded which) from PBMCs.

The CDR3 sequence is CAGSELGGNQPQHF. The CDR3 bases are TGTGCCGGCAGTGAACTCGGGGGCAATCAGCCCCAGCATTTT. The V and J genes are TRBV2 and TRBJ1-5; the D is unclear. This CDR3 is 14 amino acids long. The germline CDR1 and CDR2 sequences are SNHLY and FYNNEI.